This record concerns one TCR beta chain sequence. Its antigen is undetermined. The sample is drawn from a study of cytomegalovirus exposure and HLA in healthy donors. Study-level information: The 120 or so validation repertoires used a platform that matched the one used for the approximately 690 first-cohort repertoires, as a later analysis reported.

J gave up 3 bases and V 4 bases, and 9 bases lay outside the gene matches. The germline V gene encodes CDR1 SGHRS and CDR2 YFSETQ. This CDR3 has 17 residues. Whole-study results and caveats: The study labeled under 200 TCR beta chains cytomegalovirus-associated. In vitro experiments confirmed that three CMV-associated chains were specific for CMV antigens. Rarity characterized most TCR sequences, yet some public TCRs appeared in many donors.

Clones were read by immunoSEQ multiplex PCR, and TCRdb kept only the in-frame ones, dropping some. Of roughly 48,000 clones detected, about 93% appear once; the ten largest clones hold roughly 8%. The sequenced material came from PBMCs. The receptor was derived from a woman between 18 and 29 years old in good health and CMV-seropositive. V and J are TRBV5-1 and TRBJ1-5; the match to TRBD1 covers 11 bases. CDR3 nucleotides: TGCGCCAGCAGCCTCCGGCCGGGACAGGGGGACAATCAGCCCCAGCATTTT. Its protein is CASSLRPGQGDNQPQHF.